This record looks at one T cell receptor beta chain sequence and its context. Antigen specificity is unknown. The ends were cut back, 3 bases at V and 1 base at J, with 9 bases in the middle. The CDR3 has 14 residues. CDR1 is SGHAT, CDR2 FQNNGV, per germline. These data come from a study of T cell repertoires in cytomegalovirus infection. TCRdb re-derived calls from the reads in MiXCR, one entry per CDR3 protein. The table lists about 310,000 distinct CDR3 sequences, roughly 15% of them singletons. Study observations and caveats: Cumulative public TCR beta family frequency identified CMV carriers with the relevant HLA. Dominant in the ex vivo response were TCR beta clonotypes restricted by HLA-C and specific for CMV.

The chain joins TRBV11-2 to TRBJ1-1; D remains ambiguous. Sequenced input: PBMCs. This sequence originates from a human donor in good health (CMV status not recorded). Some clones in this sample may be carry-over from other donors' samples. The CDR3 is CASSFPPSNTEAFF. CDR3 nucleotides: TGTGCCAGCAGCTTCCCACCTTCGAACACTGAAGCTTTCTTT.